A selection of T cell receptor beta chains follows, all from one sample in a study of early T cells in non-severe SARS-CoV-2 infection. One entry per CDR3 protein results from TCRdb running MiXCR on the 5' RACE reads. The data contain 29,000 or so distinct CDR3 sequences, over 8.5% of them singletons. The sequenced sample consisted of whole blood. Receptor source: an adult who was a healthcare worker with PCR-confirmed SARS-CoV-2 infection or an uninfected control (not recorded which). Each CDR3 is given without its conserved first and last residue.

v_call,j_call,cdr3_aa
TRBV24-1,TRBJ2-5,ATSDLTGETQY
TRBV7-2,TRBJ1-1,ASSASMNTEAF
TRBV12-3/TRBV12-4,TRBJ1-6,ATRQGNNSPLH
TRBV7-6,TRBJ2-3,ASSLAVASPY
TRBV12-3/TRBV12-4,TRBJ2-7,ASSPRALDPLYHYEQY
TRBV5-1,TRBJ1-4,ASSSDRAHNEKLF
TRBV6-5,TRBJ1-1,ASSPDRGWNTEAF
TRBV6-6,TRBJ2-2,ASSGGGRTGELF
TRBV6-6,TRBJ1-4,ASTTNEKLF
TRBV7-2,TRBJ2-3,ASSLAAGLTDTQY
TRBV3-1,TRBJ1-4,ASSPGEMDEKLF
TRBV29-1,TRBJ1-1,SVFKSGSTEAF
TRBV7-6,TRBJ2-7,ASSPRDRWMQY
TRBV10-1,TRBJ2-7,ASSESAAYEQY
TRBV12-5,TRBJ2-4,ASGLDLAGEVKNIQY
TRBV10-3,TRBJ1-1,AISESGGEAF
TRBV5-1,TRBJ1-1,ASNGQQNTEAF
TRBV4-2,TRBJ1-1,ASSQWDRITAEAF
TRBV11-3,TRBJ1-4,ASSEGQSKKLF
TRBV29-1,TRBJ1-2,SVERAGDYGYT
TRBV7-6,TRBJ1-5,ASSPDRNQPQH
TRBV2,TRBJ2-7,ASRGRSSTYEQY
TRBV4-3,TRBJ2-1,ASSPRGSGGPRYNEQF
TRBV20-1,TRBJ1-1,SARGVAEAF
TRBV9,TRBJ2-3,ASRETGGLGDTQY
TRBV7-9,TRBJ2-7,ASSPSYGDEQY
TRBV29-1,TRBJ2-7,SVERGTGASYEQY
TRBV7-2,TRBJ2-7,ASSFRTEAYEQY
TRBV6-5,TRBJ1-6,ASSYLRGSNSPLH
TRBV18,TRBJ1-3,ASEQGTTGNTIY
TRBV28,TRBJ1-1,ASSGGVNTEAF
TRBV12-5,TRBJ2-1,ASGLGQGPHNEQF
TRBV11-2,TRBJ1-1,ASAWGGRTEAF